This passage covers 22 T cell receptor beta chains from one sample sequenced in a study of CD8 T cells in Susac syndrome. A quantity of roughly 0.5 to 1 ug RNA underwent reverse transcription using random hexamers. TCRdb processed the immunoSEQ multiplex PCR reads anew with MiXCR; each CDR3 protein has one entry. Of around 230,000 distinct CDR3 sequences listed, roughly 95% are singletons. Source material: CD4+ T cells from PBMCs. The receptors here all came from a human donor with Susac syndrome.

This clonotype was recorded once. V usage is TRBV29-1 and J usage is TRBJ2-7; the D gene is possibly TRBD2 (6 bases). Trimming left V 7 bases short and J 5 bases short, with 27 bases between. Germline assignment: CDR1 SQVTM and CDR2 ANQGSEA. CDR3 size: 16 residues. This CDR3 is CSARLTGDGALNEQYF. The CDR3, as DNA: TGCAGCGCGCGCCTAACGGGGGATGGCGCCCTCAACGAGCAGTACTTC.

V is TRBV3-1 and J is TRBJ2-7, with D possibly being TRBD1 (6 bases). The V gene lost 3 bases and the J gene lost 6 bases, with 9 bases spanning the gap. This CDR3 has 12 residues. Germline loops: CDR1 LGHDT, CDR2 YNNKEL (reference sequence). The CDR3 coding sequence is TGTGCCAGCAGCCACAGGGGTCCCGAGCAGTACTTC. Residues: CASSHRGPEQYF.

This clonotype came up once. CDR3 coding DNA: TGTGCCACCAGGAGGCTGCTGCAAGAGACCCAGTACTTC. Protein sequence: CATRRLLQETQYF. This sequence joins TRBV14 and TRBJ2-5; a possible D gene is TRBD2 (5 bases). The V and J ends lost 10 bases and 2 bases respectively, with 14 bases between them. This CDR3 comprises 13 residues. Germline V gene data show CDR1 as SGHDN and CDR2 as FVKESK.

J is TRBJ1-1 and V is TRBV9; D possibly corresponds to TRBD1 (6 bases). CDR3 length equals 15 residues. V was trimmed by 0 bases and J by 1 base, leaving 10 bases between them. Germline lookup yields CDR1 SGDLS and CDR2 YYNGEE. DNA of the CDR3: TGTGCCAGCAGCGTAGCGGGGGCCCGGAACACTGAAGCTTTCTTT. Translation gives CASSVAGARNTEAFF.

Here the CDR3 reads CSAGEGEQYF. The CDR3 coding sequence is TGCAGTGCTGGTGAGGGGGAGCAGTACTTC. This chain links TRBV20-1 with TRBJ2-7, with D tentatively TRBD1 or TRBD2 (5 bases each). This CDR3 comprises 10 residues. V was cut by 5 bases and J by 7 bases, with 9 bases left in between. The V gene's germline CDR1 is DFQATT and CDR2 SNEGSKA (reference sequence).

The rearrangement uses TRBV4-1 and TRBJ2-2, with 8 bases aligning to TRBD2. Germline V gives CDR1 MGHRA, CDR2 YSYEKL. The CDR3 length is 16 residues. Trimming at V came to 4 bases and at J to 1 base, leaving 5 bases not matched to a gene. CDR3 sequence: CASSPSTSGNTGELFF. Written as DNA, the CDR3 is TGCGCCAGCAGCCCGTCTACTAGCGGGAACACCGGGGAGCTGTTTTTT.

This chain joins TRBV5-1 and TRBJ2-2, with D tentatively TRBD1 (6 bases). Looked up from germline, CDR1 is SGHRS and CDR2 is YFSETQ. V was cut by 3 bases and J by 5 bases, with 17 bases left in between. CDR3 size: 16 residues. This CDR3 is CASSSGHQMSTGELFF. The CDR3 coding sequence is TGCGCCAGCAGCTCGGGACACCAAATGAGTACCGGGGAGCTGTTTTTT.

The chain employs TRBV14 and TRBJ1-2; the D is unclear. V shed 0 bases and J shed 7 bases, with 6 bases lying between them. Germline CDR1 SGHDN, CDR2 FVKESK. CDR3 size: 12 residues. The CDR3 DNA is TGTGCCAGCAGCCAAGACGTTGGTGGCTACACCTTC. Encoded protein: CASSQDVGGYTF.

The chain joins TRBV27 to TRBJ2-7, with D perhaps TRBD1 (5 bases). The CDR3 totals 16 residues. CDR1 MNHEY and CDR2 SMNVEV come from the germline V gene (reference sequence). V was clipped by 4 bases and J by 6 bases, with 22 bases between them. The CDR3 protein is CASSSRTWTFDVEQYF. CDR3 nucleotide sequence: TGTGCCAGCAGTTCTAGGACATGGACGTTTGATGTCGAGCAGTACTTC.

This clonotype was recorded a few times. The J gene is TRBJ2-7, the V gene TRBV29-1; TRBD2 matches at 10 bases. CDR1 is SQVTM, CDR2 ANQGSEA, per germline. The CDR3 is 13 residues long. V lost 5 bases, J lost 2 bases, and 3 bases stayed unmatched. CDR3 bases: TGCAGCGTTCGGACTAGCGGAACCTACGAGCAGTACTTC. Protein: CSVRTSGTYEQYF.

The J gene is TRBJ1-3, the V gene TRBV20-1; D gene unclear. Germline V CDR1 and CDR2: DFQATT, SNEGSKA (reference sequence). Trimming pared 0 bases from V and 4 bases from J, leaving 10 bases between. CDR3 length equals 14 residues. CDR3 DNA: TGCAGTGCTAGAGACGGGAAGAGAGGAAACACCATATATTTT. It specifies CSARDGKRGNTIYF.

The rearrangement uses TRBV30 and TRBJ1-5; the match to TRBD1 covers 8 bases. CDR1 and CDR2 (germline): GTSNPN, SVGIG (reference sequence). This CDR3 is built from 15 residues. V trimming: 5 bases; J trimming: 5 bases; junction bases outside the gene matches: 11. CDR3 bases: TGTGCCTGGGGGCGAAGGGCAGGGGGCGATCAGCCCCAGCATTTT. Its protein is CAWGRRAGGDQPQHF.

The V call is TRBV20-1, the J call TRBJ1-2, with D unresolved. Between the trimmed V and J ends, which lost 3 bases and 3 bases, there was a span of 11 bases. CDR1 DFQATT and CDR2 SNEGSKA come from the germline V gene (reference sequence). The CDR3 is 13 residues long. CDR3 sequence: CSARSQPDYGYTF. In nucleotides, the CDR3 is TGCAGTGCTAGGAGTCAGCCCGACTATGGCTACACCTTC.

This rearrangement joins TRBV7-3 to TRBJ2-2; D is unresolved. Deletions cut 3 bases from V and 3 bases from J, with 5 bases between. The CDR3 runs to 13 residues. Germline lookup yields CDR1 SGHTA and CDR2 FQGTGA. In DNA, the CDR3 is TGTGCCAGCAGCTTCGGCTACACCGGGGAGCTGTTTTTT. Amino acids: CASSFGYTGELFF.

The genes are TRBV24-1 and TRBJ2-5; the D gene is possibly TRBD2 (5 bases). CDR1 and CDR2 (germline): KGHDR, SFDVKD. The CDR3 loop spans 13 amino acids. The V end lost 3 bases, the J end lost 8 bases, and 12 bases lay between the germline ends. This chain's CDR3 is CATSDIAGDTQYF. Here the CDR3 DNA reads TGTGCCACCAGTGATATAGCCGGGGATACCCAGTACTTC.

This clonotype was seen only a few times. The chain links TRBV12-3 or TRBV12-4 to TRBJ2-7; 10 bases are shared with TRBD1. With 5 bases clipped from V and 1 base from J, the junction kept 5 bases outside the gene matches. The length of the CDR3 is 15 residues. This CDR3 is CASSLGQGRSYEQYF. The CDR3, as DNA: TGTGCCAGCAGTCTGGGACAGGGGCGATCCTACGAGCAGTACTTC.

The V call is TRBV15, the J call TRBJ1-4, with unresolved D. V gave up 5 bases and J gave up 8 bases, with 15 bases separating them. CDR1 is LNHNV and CDR2 is YYDKDF in the germline V gene (reference sequence). This CDR3 is built from 14 residues. CDR3 sequence (DNA): TGTGCCACCAGCGTACGGGTCATTGGAGAAAAACTGTTTTTT. Protein sequence: CATSVRVIGEKLFF. Based on the CDR3 plus reference TRBV15 and TRBJ1-4, the full variable domain is DAMVIQNPRYQVTQFGKPVTLSCSQTLNHNVMYWYQQKSSQAPKLLFHYYDKDFNNEADTPDNFQSRRPNTSFCFLDIRSPGLGDTAMYLCATSVRVIGEKLFFGSGTQLSVL.

This chain links TRBV20-1 with TRBJ1-2; a weak D match, TRBD1 (5 bases). Germline CDR1 and CDR2: DFQATT and SNEGSKA (reference sequence). CDR3 length: 12 amino acids. V gave up 0 bases and J gave up 6 bases, with 8 bases separating them. For the CDR3, the DNA is TGCAGTGCTAGAGATCGAGGGGATGGCTACACCTTC. Amino acids: CSARDRGDGYTF.

This chain links TRBV27 with TRBJ2-2; possible D gene TRBD1, 7 bases. The CDR3 extends over 15 amino acids. Between the trimmed V and J ends, which lost 5 bases and 4 bases, there was a span of 14 bases. CDR1 is MNHEY and CDR2 is SMNVEV in the germline V gene (reference sequence). The CDR3 spells CASSRSGGITGELFF. CDR3 nucleotides: TGTGCCAGCAGTAGGTCAGGGGGGATCACCGGGGAGCTGTTTTTT.

This clonotype showed up just a few times. The V call is TRBV7-2, the J call TRBJ2-3; 9 bases match TRBD1. Trimming removed 4 bases from V and 2 bases from J; junction bases left unmatched: 10. Per the germline V gene, CDR1 is SGHTA and CDR2 is FQGNSA. The CDR3 consists of 17 residues. The CDR3: CASSSTGTGSFTDTQYF. CDR3 DNA: TGTGCCAGCAGCTCAACCGGGACAGGGTCATTCACAGATACGCAGTATTTT.

The chain recombines TRBV29-1 with TRBJ2-7, with D perhaps TRBD2 (8 bases). This CDR3 is 14 amino acids long. V was pared by 4 bases and J by 3 bases, with 16 bases between. The germline CDR1 and CDR2 sequences are SQVTM and ANQGSEA. The DNA of the CDR3 is TGCAGCGTTGTTAGACAGGGACTAGACTACGAGCAGTACTTC. This gives the protein CSVVRQGLDYEQYF.

The CDR3 nucleotides read TGCGCCAGCAGCCCCGAACAAGATACGCAGTATTTT. It is translated as CASSPEQDTQYF. The chain couples TRBV5-1 to TRBJ2-3; D is ambiguous. Germline V gives CDR1 SGHRS, CDR2 YFSETQ. Trimming cost V 4 bases and J 5 bases, with 8 bases left between them. The CDR3 runs to 12 residues.